Below are 11 T cell receptor beta chains sequenced from a single sample in a study of T-cell memory formation after mild COVID-19. TCRdb used MiXCR to reprocess the 5' RACE reads, holding one entry per CDR3 protein. This table has roughly 600,000 distinct CDR3 sequences, approximately 18% appearing once. Sequencing input: PBMCs or a T cell subset sorted from them (not recorded which). The receptor set was obtained from an adult woman who had mild COVID-19 (a few samples of this study predate the infection). Cell type and time point are not known.

The chain is built from TRBV11-3 and TRBJ2-6; 10 positions agree with TRBD2. V was clipped by 4 bases and J by 1 base; unmatched bases: 13. The germline CDR1 and CDR2 sequences are SGHNT and YENEEA. The CDR3 is made up of 20 amino acids. In nucleotides, the CDR3 is TGTGCCAGCAGCTCCCGAGGAGGGGCTAGCGGGAGTTCTGGGGCCAACGTCCTGACTTTC. Amino acids: CASSSRGGASGSSGANVLTF.

The rearrangement links TRBV6-1 to TRBJ1-4; D uncertain. CDR1 is MNHNS, CDR2 SASEGT, per germline. V was shortened by 7 bases and J by 0 bases, with 15 bases between the two germline ends. This CDR3 spans 16 amino acids. CDR3 in amino acids: CASNGRTAATNEKLFF. The CDR3 DNA reads TGTGCCAGCAACGGGCGGACGGCTGCAACTAATGAAAAACTGTTTTTT.

The genes are TRBV30 and TRBJ2-1; 7 positions match TRBD1. CDR1 and CDR2 (germline): GTSNPN, SVGIG (reference sequence). The CDR3 sequence is 12 residues long. V was pared by 3 bases and J by 10 bases, with 6 bases of the junction left unmatched. In DNA form, the CDR3 reads TGTGCCTGGAGGACAGGGAAGAAGGAGCAGTTCTTC. This codes for CAWRTGKKEQFF.

This clonotype was picked up a small number of times. The chain uses TRBV7-8 and TRBJ2-1; a weak D match, TRBD2 (6 bases). Trimming took 2 bases from V and 4 from J, leaving 12 bases between them. The germline CDR1 and CDR2 sequences are SGHVS and FQNEAQ. This CDR3 has 15 residues. The CDR3 DNA follows: TGTGCCAGCAGCTTACGGCGGGGCGAGTACAATGAGCAGTTCTTC. Translation: CASSLRRGEYNEQFF. Together with reference TRBV7-8 and TRBJ2-1, the CDR3 gives the full variable domain: GAGVSQSPRYKVAKRGQDVALRCDPISGHVSLFWYQQALGQGPEFLTYFQNEAQLDKSGLPSDRFFAERPEGSVSTLKIQRTQQEDSAVYLCASSLRRGEYNEQFFGPGTRLTVL.

The CDR3 bases are TGTGCCACCAGGACAGGGGACAATCAGCCCCAGCATTTT. Translated: CATRTGDNQPQHF. The J gene is TRBJ1-5, the V gene TRBV2; the match to TRBD1 covers 9 bases. Losses at the gene ends were 10 bases for V and 3 bases for J; bases not matched to a gene: 4. In germline, CDR1 is SNHLY, CDR2 FYNNEI. The CDR3 is made up of 13 amino acids. The complete variable domain, with remaining parts taken from reference TRBV2 and TRBJ1-5, reads EPEVTQTPSHQVTQMGQEVILRCVPISNHLYFYWYRQILGQKVEFLVSFYNNEISEKSEIFDDQFSVERPDGSNFTLKIRSTKLEDSAMYFCATRTGDNQPQHFGDGTRLSIL.

In this sample, this clonotype turned up a few times. The chain has TRBV12-3 or TRBV12-4 and TRBJ1-4, with unresolved D. CDR3 length: 15 residues. Trimming left V 3 bases short and J 2 bases short, with 10 bases between. This CDR3 reads CASSFDRGTNEKLFF. Written as DNA, the CDR3 is TGTGCCAGCAGTTTTGATAGAGGGACTAATGAAAAACTGTTTTTT.

V is TRBV7-7 and J is TRBJ2-2; TRBD1 matches 8 bases. The germline V gene encodes CDR1 SSHAT and CDR2 FNYEAQ (reference sequence). J gave up 6 bases and V 5 bases, and 5 bases lay outside the gene matches. This CDR3 has 14 amino acids. CDR3 DNA sequence: TGTGCCAGCAGCACCGGACAGGGTCCCGGGGAGCTGTTTTTT. Translation: CASSTGQGPGELFF.

This clonotype was observed a handful of times. The chain carries TRBV5-6 and TRBJ1-1, with 7 nucleotides matching TRBD1. Trimming cost V 3 bases and J 8 bases; bases outside gene matches: 19. Per the germline V gene, CDR1 is SGHDT and CDR2 is YYEEEE. There are 17 residues in the CDR3. The CDR3 DNA sequence: TGTGCCAGCAGCTCCTCCGTCGGGCAGGGGGGTTTTCTCGAAGCTTTCTTT. This encodes CASSSSVGQGGFLEAFF.

The table lists this clonotype with a few counts. J is TRBJ2-7 and V is TRBV12-3 or TRBV12-4; 11 nucleotides agree with TRBD2. V was clipped by 5 bases and J by 3 bases; unmatched bases: 3. There are 14 residues in the CDR3. CDR3 sequence reads: CASSLTSGIYEQYF. The CDR3 DNA reads as TGTGCCAGCAGTCTGACTAGCGGGATCTACGAGCAGTACTTC.

This clonotype has only a few counts. The chain joins TRBV18 to TRBJ2-1; D is perhaps TRBD1 (6 bases). Germline assignment: CDR1 KGHSH and CDR2 LQKENI. Trimming removed 3 bases at V and 0 bases at J, with 9 bases between. There are 15 residues in the CDR3. This chain's CDR3 is CASSPTGFSYNEQFF. In DNA form, the CDR3 reads TGTGCCAGCTCACCTACAGGGTTCTCCTACAATGAGCAGTTCTTC.

This rearrangement joins TRBV12-3 or TRBV12-4 to TRBJ1-2; no reliable D call. V lost 7 bases to trimming and J lost 4 bases, with 19 bases between them. CDR3 length: 15 residues. CDR3 nucleotides: TGTGCCAGCAACAACGGTGGCTCGAGATTCTATGGCTACACCTTC. Translation gives CASNNGGSRFYGYTF.